A selection of T cell receptor beta chains follows, all from one sample in a study of blood T cells in healthy people across ages. TCRdb redid the calling of the 5' RACE reads with MiXCR, one entry per CDR3 protein. The sample has approximately 1.5 million distinct CDR3 sequences; about 45% are singletons. The sample was blood. Source of these receptors: a woman aged 18-29 years in good health. The CDR3 runs from the conserved cysteine through the conserved F or W. A D gene is named only where the DNA matches it firmly. Expanded clones get a size class; other rows say once, few or many, or leave the size out.

TGTGCCAGCAGCGTAGAACACCAAGAGACCCAGTACTTC CASSVEHQETQYF 13 TRBV9 . . TRBJ2-5
TGTGCCAGCAGCTTCTTGGGGCAAGACACCGGGGAGCTGTTTTTT CASSFLGQDTGELFF 15 TRBV5-5 . . TRBJ2-2
TGCGCCAGCAGCTTGGCCCCAACGGGTCCCATCCGGCACAATGAGCAGTTCTTC CASSLAPTGPIRHNEQFF 18 TRBV5-1 . . TRBJ2-1
TGTGCCAGCAGCCTGGAAGAGACGGATGGCTACACCTTC CASSLEETDGYTF 13 TRBV3-1 . . TRBJ1-2
TGTGACAGCAGCCAGACGCGGGATGAGCAGTTCTTC CDSSQTRDEQFF 12 TRBV3-1 . . TRBJ2-1
TGTGCCAGCAGCGATGACGGGGTCTCCTACAATGAGCAGTTCTTC CASSDDGVSYNEQFF 15 TRBV27 few . TRBJ2-1
TGTGCCAGCAGTTCCCACAGGGGCTACGGTGAAAAACTGTTTTTT CASSSHRGYGEKLFF 15 TRBV25-1 . TRBD1 TRBJ1-4
TGTGCCAGCAGCTCGCCGAATGGACAGGTCCGCTTTGGGGGCTACACCTTC CASSSPNGQVRFGGYTF 17 TRBV7-9 . TRBD1 TRBJ1-2
. CASSLTFGGDHTDTQYF 17 TRBV5-4 few . TRBJ2-3
TGTGCCAGCAGCTTGGAGGGACACAACTATGGCTACACCTTC CASSLEGHNYGYTF 14 TRBV5-6 few . TRBJ1-2
TGTGCCAGCAGTGGGGGACAGACGAACACTGAAGCTTTCTTT CASSGGQTNTEAFF 14 TRBV25-1 . TRBD1 TRBJ1-1
TGTGCCAGCAGGTTAGGGAACAATGAGCAGTTCTTC CASRLGNNEQFF 12 TRBV28 few . TRBJ2-1
TGTGCCACCCGCCCCAGGACGGGGAATGAAAAACTGTTTTTT CATRPRTGNEKLFF 14 TRBV15 . . TRBJ1-4
TGTGCCAGCAGCTTGGGCGCTCAAAACATTCAGTACTTC CASSLGAQNIQYF 13 TRBV5-5 many . TRBJ2-4
TGTGCCAGCAGTTTATGGGACAGGGGGCCTGTTGGCTACACCTTC CASSLWDRGPVGYTF 15 TRBV27 . TRBD1 TRBJ1-2
TGTGCCAGCAGTCCTACAGGAGGCAAACTCCGTTACGAGCAGTACTTC CASSPTGGKLRYEQYF 16 TRBV27 few . TRBJ2-7
TGTGCCGGCAGCTCACCTCTAGCGGGGGCATCCTACGAGCAGTACTTC CAGSSPLAGASYEQYF 16 TRBV11-2 . TRBD2 TRBJ2-7
TGTGCCAGCAGCCAAGATGTAACCAGCATGAACACTGAAGCTTTCTTT CASSQDVTSMNTEAFF 16 TRBV14 . . TRBJ1-1
TGTGCCAGCAGACAAGACAGGGGCGCTAACTATGGCTACACCTTC CASRQDRGANYGYTF 15 TRBV4-2 . TRBD1 TRBJ1-2
TGCAGTGCTAGGGGGCTTTACGGTGGGGGGGCAGGAGGCACAGATACGCAGTATTTT CSARGLYGGGAGGTDTQYF 19 TRBV20-1 . . TRBJ2-3
TGCAGCGTTGAAGATCAGGGAAACAGGGCTGAGGAGACCCAGTACTTC CSVEDQGNRAEETQYF 16 TRBV29-1 . . TRBJ2-5
TGCGCCAGCAGCTTGGGGCTTATTGAGCAGTTCTTC CASSLGLIEQFF 12 TRBV5-1 many . TRBJ2-1
TGTGCCAGCAGCCAAGATCGACAGACCTACAATGAGCAGTACTTC CASSQDRQTYNEQYF 15 TRBV4-2 . . TRBJ2-7
TGCAGTGCTAGAGATGACGATAGCTCCTACAATGAGCAGTTCTTC CSARDDDSSYNEQFF 15 TRBV20-1 few . TRBJ2-1
TGTGCCAGCAGCTTGGATGGGAAACGGCAGTATTTT CASSLDGKRQYF 12 TRBV7-2 . . TRBJ2-3
TGCGCCAGCAGCCTTCTCCCGGGACAGGGAGGAGTTGAGTACTTC CASSLLPGQGGVEYF 15 TRBV5-1 once TRBD1 TRBJ2-7
TGTGCCAGCTCTCAGACCCATTCACCCCTCCACTTT CASSQTHSPLHF 12 TRBV6-2/TRBV6-3 . . TRBJ1-6
TGTGCCAGCAGTCCAAATAGACTAGCGGGAGGGCTCGGGGAGCAGTACTTC CASSPNRLAGGLGEQYF 17 TRBV27 . TRBD2 TRBJ2-7
TGTGCCAGCAGTCCTCCCGGGACGAACCGTTACGAGTTCTTC CASSPPGTNRYEFF 14 TRBV12-3/TRBV12-4 . . TRBJ2-1
TGTGCCTCTGGAGGGCGCACAGATACGCAGTATTTT CASGGRTDTQYF 12 TRBV7-6 . . TRBJ2-3
TGTGCCAGCAGTTCCCTATATATGAACACTGAAGCTTTCTTT CASSSLYMNTEAFF 14 TRBV27 . . TRBJ1-1
TGTGCCAGCAGCCCCTGGGGGGGGCCTGTGGAGACCCAGTACTTC CASSPWGGPVETQYF 15 TRBV5-8 few . TRBJ2-5
TGCGCCAGCAGCCCCCCACAGGGTATGAACACTGAAGCTTTCTTT CASSPPQGMNTEAFF 15 TRBV4-1 . . TRBJ1-1
TGCAGCGTTTTTGGGAAAGAAGCTTTCTTT CSVFGKEAFF 10 TRBV29-1 few . TRBJ1-1
TGTGCCAGCAGTGAAGCGCGGGAGGGAGATACGCAGTATTTT CASSEAREGDTQYF 14 TRBV2 . TRBD2 TRBJ2-3
TGTGCCACCAGTGGTGGAGATACTAACTATGGCTACACCTTC CATSGGDTNYGYTF 14 TRBV24-1 few . TRBJ1-2
TGCAGTGCTAGAGATAGGGCAGGCAATCAGCCCCAGCATTTT CSARDRAGNQPQHF 14 TRBV20-1 many . TRBJ1-5
TGCAGTGCTAGAAGTGGACAGGGGTTCTATGGCTACACCTTC CSARSGQGFYGYTF 14 TRBV20-1 . TRBD1 TRBJ1-2
TGTGCCAGCAGTGCCGGAGGAACCTCGGGGGAAAAACTGTTTTTT CASSAGGTSGEKLFF 15 TRBV7-2 . . TRBJ1-4
TGTGCCAGCAATCTTGGGGACGCCGTGCGGTTCTTC CASNLGDAVRFF 12 TRBV27 once . TRBJ2-1
TGTGCCAGCAGCCCGATTGGACTTGCAGATACGCAGTATTTT CASSPIGLADTQYF 14 TRBV7-9 . . TRBJ2-3
TGCAGCGTTGCGGGAGGGCCGTACAATGAGCAGTTCTTC CSVAGGPYNEQFF 13 TRBV29-1 few TRBD2 TRBJ2-1
TGTGCCAGCAGCCACAGGGACAGGGGGGACACTGAAGCTTTCTTT CASSHRDRGDTEAFF 15 TRBV7-9 few TRBD1 TRBJ1-1
TGCAGTGCTCCGGGACTAGCGGGGGGGCAATCCTGGGATGAGCAGTTCTTC CSAPGLAGGQSWDEQFF 17 TRBV20-1 once TRBD2 TRBJ2-1
TGTGCCAGCAGTTTAGCCGGGCCAAACTATGGCTACACCTTC CASSLAGPNYGYTF 14 TRBV12-3/TRBV12-4 . . TRBJ1-2
TGTGCCAGCAGCCAATTCCACAACTCTGGAAACACCATATATTTT CASSQFHNSGNTIYF 15 TRBV7-2 . . TRBJ1-3
TGCAGTGCTAGCCGGACTAGCGGGACATACATTGAGCAGTTCTTC CSASRTSGTYIEQFF 15 TRBV20-1 . TRBD2 TRBJ2-1
TGCGCCAGCAGCCAAGGTACCGATGGAAACACCATATATTTT CASSQGTDGNTIYF 14 TRBV4-1 few . TRBJ1-3
TGTGCCAGCAGTTACTCTCCGAGCACTGAAGCTTTCTTT CASSYSPSTEAFF 13 TRBV6-5 . . TRBJ1-1